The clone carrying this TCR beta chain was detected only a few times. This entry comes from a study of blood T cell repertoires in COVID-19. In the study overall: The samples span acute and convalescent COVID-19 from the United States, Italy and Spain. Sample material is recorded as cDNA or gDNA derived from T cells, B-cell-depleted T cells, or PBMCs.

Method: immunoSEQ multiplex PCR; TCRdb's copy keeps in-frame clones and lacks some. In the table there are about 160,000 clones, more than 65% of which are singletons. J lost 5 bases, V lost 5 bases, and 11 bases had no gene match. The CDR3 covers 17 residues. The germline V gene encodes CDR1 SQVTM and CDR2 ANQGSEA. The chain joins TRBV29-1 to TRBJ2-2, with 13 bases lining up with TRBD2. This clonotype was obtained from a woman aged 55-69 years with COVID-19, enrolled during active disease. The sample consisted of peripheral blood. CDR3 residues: CSVFPISTSGGTGELFF. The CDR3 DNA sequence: TGCAGCGTTTTCCCGATTTCGACTAGCGGGGGGACCGGGGAGCTGTTTTTT.